The 19 T cell receptor beta chains below all came from one sample that was sequenced in a study of neoadjuvant nivolumab and ipilimumab in lung cancer. Sequencing was performed with immunoSEQ multiplex PCR; in TCRdb, only in-frame clones are kept and a portion is missing. The repertoire holds approximately 31,000 clones, with roughly 90% as singletons. The starting material was peripheral blood, obtained after neoadjuvant nivolumab, alone or with ipilimumab, at or shortly before surgery. The receptor set was obtained from an adult with non-small cell lung cancer.

The chain couples TRBV2 to TRBJ1-1, with D unresolved. Looked up from germline, CDR1 is SNHLY and CDR2 is FYNNEI. Between the trimmed V and J ends, which lost 3 bases and 11 bases, there was a span of 10 bases. The CDR3 is made up of 11 amino acids. The CDR3 DNA sequence: TGTGCCAGCAGTGAGGCGTCGGGGGCTTTCTTT. It encodes CASSEASGAFF.

V is TRBV19 and J is TRBJ2-7; TRBD2 might be the D (6 bases). The CDR3 is 13 amino acids. CDR1 and CDR2 (germline): LNHDA, SQIVND (reference sequence). Trimming stripped 4 bases from V and 6 bases from J, with 13 bases between. CDR3 nucleotides: TGTGCCAGTAGTAAACTAGCCGCAGGCGAGCAGTACTTC. Protein sequence: CASSKLAAGEQYF.

This clone was counted once. The chain uses TRBV7-6 and TRBJ1-1; a weak D match, TRBD1 (5 bases). V shed 0 bases and J shed 4 bases, with 15 bases lying between them. CDR3 length equals 16 residues. The germline V gene has CDR1 SGHVS and CDR2 FNYEAQ. The CDR3 sequence is CASSLASGMRGTEAFF. The CDR3, as DNA: TGTGCCAGCAGCTTAGCAAGCGGGATGAGGGGCACTGAAGCTTTCTTT.

The chain has TRBV5-1 and TRBJ2-1, with D tentatively TRBD1 (6 bases). Germline V gene lookup returns CDR1 SGHRS and CDR2 YFSETQ. CDR3 length: 15 amino acids. With 0 bases removed from V and 2 bases from J, the gap between germline ends came to 9 bases. In DNA form, the CDR3 reads TGCGCCAGCAGCTTGGAAGGACAGCCCTACAATGAGCAGTTCTTC. Residues: CASSLEGQPYNEQFF. The full variable domain, completed using reference TRBV5-1 and TRBJ2-1, is KAGVTQTPRYLIKTRGQQVTLSCSPISGHRSVSWYQQTPGQGLQFLFEYFSETQRNKGNFPGRFSGRQFSNSRSEMNVSTLELGDSALYLCASSLEGQPYNEQFFGPGTRLTVL.

This rearrangement joins TRBV5-4 to TRBJ2-5, with TRBD1 matching 9 bases. Germline assignment: CDR1 SGHNT and CDR2 YYREEE (reference sequence). J gave up 5 bases and V 0 bases, and 5 bases lay outside the gene matches. This CDR3 region has 15 residues. The CDR3 bases are TGTGCCAGCAGCTTGGTCACAGGGGGCAAGGAGACCCAGTACTTC. It encodes CASSLVTGGKETQYF.

The chain couples TRBV7-7 to TRBJ2-3; 8 bases map to TRBD1. The CDR3 is 13 amino acids. In germline, CDR1 is SSHAT, CDR2 FNYEAQ (reference sequence). Unmatched junction bases numbered 4, after V lost 5 bases and J lost 6 bases. This CDR3 is CASSLDRADTQYF. In DNA, the CDR3 is TGTGCCAGCAGCCTGGACAGGGCGGATACGCAGTATTTT.

The chain uses TRBV7-9 and TRBJ2-3; no firm D call. CDR3 length: 11 residues. CDR1 and CDR2 from the germline V gene are SEHNR and FQNEAQ (reference sequence). Trimming stripped 5 bases from V and 5 bases from J, with 5 bases between. The CDR3 spells CASSPQDTQYF. CDR3 nucleotides: TGTGCCAGCAGCCCCCAAGATACGCAGTATTTT.

The genes are TRBV11-3 and TRBJ2-1; D possibly corresponds to TRBD2 (5 bases). CDR1 and CDR2 from the germline V gene are SGHNT and YENEEA. The length of the CDR3 is 13 residues. Trimming removed 1 base at V and 10 bases at J, with 11 bases between. The CDR3 reads CASSLGPSGEQFF. The CDR3 DNA is TGTGCCAGCAGCTTAGGGCCGTCGGGGGAGCAGTTCTTC.

The chain links TRBV12-1 to TRBJ1-1. TRBV12-1 constitutes a pseudogene. The length of the CDR3 is 18 residues. CDR3 region: CASSSGDLTGEGDTEAFF. In DNA, the CDR3 is TGTGCCAGCAGCTCCGGCGACCTTACAGGGGAGGGGGACACTGAAGCTTTCTTT.

The sample holds one count of this clone. The chain uses TRBV28 and TRBJ1-1, with D tentatively TRBD1 (5 bases). Trimming shortened V by 4 bases and J by 5 bases, and 14 bases separated the two germline ends. The CDR3 spans 14 residues. Germline V gives CDR1 MDHEN, CDR2 SYDVKM. The CDR3 reads CASSWMGRGTEAFF. CDR3 in DNA: TGTGCCAGCAGTTGGATGGGGCGCGGGACTGAAGCTTTCTTT.

The chain is built from TRBV25-1 and TRBJ1-1; 8 nucleotides agree with TRBD1. Looked up from germline, CDR1 is MGHDK and CDR2 is SYGVNS. CDR3 length equals 15 residues. J lost 7 bases, V lost 4 bases, and 11 bases had no gene match. In DNA form, the CDR3 reads TGTGCCAGCAGTGGACGGCAGGGGGCTTGGTTTGAAGCTTTCTTT. The encoded protein is CASSGRQGAWFEAFF.

The chain couples TRBV5-6 to TRBJ2-1; D possibly uses TRBD1 or TRBD2 (5 bases each). Germline CDR1 SGHDT, CDR2 YYEEEE. Trimming removed 5 bases from V and 5 bases from J, with 17 bases in between. CDR3 size: 15 residues. The CDR3 DNA is TGTGCCAGCAGGGTGGGGACCCCCAGGGACAATGAGCAGTTCTTC. Amino acid sequence: CASRVGTPRDNEQFF.

This sequence joins TRBV6-6 and TRBJ2-5, with D possibly TRBD2 on 5 matching bases. CDR3 size: 15 residues. V shed 2 bases and J shed 1 base, with 11 bases lying between them. CDR1 is MNHNY, CDR2 SVGAGI, per germline (reference sequence). CDR3 nucleotide sequence: TGTGCCAGCAGTTACGGCGCGGGCCCCCAAGAGACCCAGTACTTC. Residues: CASSYGAGPQETQYF.

The chain couples TRBV6-6 to TRBJ2-3; D is unresolved. The V gene lost 6 bases and the J gene lost 2 bases, with 9 bases spanning the gap. CDR3 length: 13 amino acids. The germline V gene encodes CDR1 MNHNY and CDR2 SVGAGI (reference sequence). The CDR3 sequence is CASRVESTDTQYF. The CDR3 DNA follows: TGTGCCAGCAGGGTAGAATCCACAGATACGCAGTATTTT.

V is TRBV6-6 and J is TRBJ2-5; D ambiguous. CDR1 and CDR2 (germline): MNHNY, SVGAGI (reference sequence). V was cut by 6 bases and J by 2 bases, with 19 bases left in between. This CDR3 spans 16 amino acids. The CDR3 protein is CASRGTLSVQQETQYF. For the CDR3, the DNA is TGTGCCAGCAGGGGTACTCTATCGGTGCAGCAAGAGACCCAGTACTTC.

The V gene is TRBV6-5, the J gene TRBJ2-7, with D tentatively TRBD1 (5 bases). The ends were cut back, 2 bases at V and 1 base at J, with 12 bases in the middle. This CDR3 region has 15 residues. Looked up from germline, CDR1 is MNHEY and CDR2 is SVGAGI. CDR3 sequence: CASSYLRDPSYEQYF. The CDR3 DNA follows: TGTGCCAGCAGTTACCTCAGGGATCCTTCCTACGAGCAGTACTTC.

This chain connects TRBV18 to TRBJ1-5, with D unclear. There are 16 residues in the CDR3. With 4 bases removed from V and 2 bases from J, the gap between germline ends came to 15 bases. In germline, CDR1 is KGHSH, CDR2 LQKENI. The CDR3 region has the DNA TGTGCCAGCTCACGGGGAGAGGGTTCGGGCAATCAGCCCCAGCATTTT. Its protein is CASSRGEGSGNQPQHF.

V and J are TRBV6-1 and TRBJ2-1, with D possibly TRBD2 on 6 matching bases. Trimming shortened V by 8 bases and J by 8 bases, and 16 bases separated the two germline ends. The CDR3 consists of 13 residues. Germline V gene lookup returns CDR1 MNHNS and CDR2 SASEGT. The DNA for the CDR3 is TGTGCCAGCGGAGGGTTAGGATGGGATGAGCAGTTCTTC. Protein product: CASGGLGWDEQFF.

V is TRBV18 and J is TRBJ2-1; TRBD2 matches 10 bases. CDR3 size: 16 residues. CDR1 and CDR2 (germline): KGHSH, LQKENI. After removal of 2 bases from V and 7 bases from J, the junction contained 8 bases not matched to a gene. CDR3 coding DNA: TGTGCCAGCTCACCAGCTCTAGCGGGAGTGGTAAATGAGCAGTTCTTC. The encoded protein is CASSPALAGVVNEQFF.